This is a list of T cell receptor beta chains from one sample in a study of blood T cell repertoires in COVID-19. Assay: immunoSEQ multiplex PCR; the TCRdb copy retains only in-frame clones and omits some. The repertoire has around 270,000 clones, roughly 90% of them found once; the top ten carry 4.6%. The sequencing input was peripheral blood. The receptors here all came from a man in his forties with acute or convalescent COVID-19. Both conserved end residues are part of each CDR3. A D gene is named only where the DNA matches it firmly. Where a row states a size, it is once, few, many or the class of an expanded clone; other rows omit it.

TRBJ1-2 | NA | TRBV10-3 | 14 | NA | CAISESQGSYGYTF | TGTGCCATCAGTGAGTCGCAGGGATCCTATGGCTACACCTTC
TRBJ1-3 | NA | TRBV5-6 | 15 | NA | CASSLQGTIRNTIYF | TGTGCCAGCAGCCTACAGGGAACCATCCGAAACACCATATATTTT
TRBJ2-3 | NA | TRBV6-2/TRBV6-3 | 18 | TRBD1 | CASSPSLQGAVRTDTQYF | TGTGCCAGCAGTCCGTCGCTACAGGGGGCGGTGAGGACAGATACGCAGTATTTT
TRBJ2-7 | NA | TRBV15 | 14 | NA | CATSNGGVSYEQYF | TGTGCCACCAGCAATGGAGGGGTCTCCTACGAGCAGTACTTC
TRBJ1-2 | NA | TRBV6-5 | 15 | NA | CASIPWGQGGYGYTF | TGTGCCAGCATCCCTTGGGGGCAGGGAGGGTATGGCTACACCTTC
TRBJ1-1 | NA | TRBV11-2 | 17 | TRBD1 | CASSYSGGKLGNTEAFF | TGTGCCAGCAGCTATTCAGGGGGGAAATTAGGGAACACTGAAGCTTTCTTT
TRBJ2-5 | NA | TRBV6-5 | 14 | NA | CASSRNHRQETQYF | TGTGCCAGCAGTCGGAATCACAGGCAAGAGACCCAGTACTTC
TRBJ2-3 | NA | TRBV18 | 15 | NA | CASSPPSSWADTQYF | TGTGCCAGCTCACCACCGTCTAGCTGGGCAGATACGCAGTATTTT
TRBJ1-5 | NA | TRBV3-1/TRBV3-2 | 12 | NA | CASSQQGQPQHF | TGTGCCAGCAGCCAACAGGGACAGCCCCAGCATTTT
TRBJ1-1 | once | TRBV6-6 | 13 | TRBD1 | CASSTSRDSEAFF | TGTGCCAGCAGTACTAGCCGGGACAGTGAAGCTTTCTTT
TRBJ2-3 | NA | TRBV24-1 | 14 | NA | CATSEHSDPDTQYF | TGTGCCACCAGTGAACACAGTGACCCAGATACGCAGTATTTT
TRBJ1-1 | NA | TRBV2 | 9 | NA | CAREGKAFF | TGTGCCAGGGAGGGAAAAGCTTTCTTT
TRBJ1-6 | NA | TRBV6-5 | 15 | TRBD1 | CASSYSGRTGSPLHF | TGTGCCAGCAGTTACTCGGGACGGACAGGCTCACCCCTCCACTTT
TRBJ2-7 | once | TRBV11-1 | 15 | NA | CASSLDPQGRTRQYF | TGTGCCAGCAGCTTAGATCCCCAGGGGCGCACCAGGCAGTACTTC
TRBJ1-1 | NA | TRBV12-5 | 12 | NA | CASGPGRTEAFF | TGTGCTAGTGGTCCCGGGAGAACTGAAGCTTTCTTT
TRBJ2-7 | once | TRBV6-5 | 14 | TRBD1 | CASKGPGQTYEQYF | TGTGCCAGCAAAGGCCCGGGACAGACCTACGAGCAGTACTTC
TRBJ2-3 | NA | TRBV30 | 15 | NA | CACRKQWPYTDTQYF | TGTGCCTGCAGGAAGCAGTGGCCCTACACAGATACGCAGTATTTT
TRBJ1-4 | NA | TRBV5-1 | 14 | TRBD1 | CASTSQGANEKLFF | TGCGCCAGCACCTCTCAGGGGGCTAATGAAAAACTGTTTTTT
TRBJ2-1 | NA | TRBV9 | 15 | NA | CASSVVANAYNEQFF | TGTGCCAGCAGCGTAGTGGCAAATGCCTACAATGAGCAGTTCTTC
TRBJ1-1 | NA | TRBV20-1 | 11 | NA | CSAIEGVRAFF | TGCAGTGCCATCGAGGGAGTCAGAGCTTTCTTT
TRBJ1-1 | NA | TRBV11-2 | 17 | TRBD1 | CASSLDGAGGRMDEAFF | TGTGCCAGCAGCTTAGATGGGGCAGGGGGCAGAATGGATGAAGCTTTCTTT
TRBJ1-1 | NA | TRBV5-1 | 14 | NA | CASSLDLRNTEAFF | TGCGCCAGCAGCTTGGATCTGAGGAACACTGAAGCTTTCTTT
TRBJ1-1 | NA | TRBV5-5 | 15 | TRBD1 | CASSGQARLNTEAFF | TGTGCCAGCAGCGGACAGGCCCGTTTGAACACTGAAGCTTTCTTT
TRBJ1-2 | NA | TRBV5-1 | 13 | TRBD1 | CASSLQGAGGYTF | TGCGCCAGCAGCTTGCAGGGGGCAGGTGGCTACACCTTC
TRBJ1-1 | NA | TRBV6-5 | 15 | NA | CASSLGRFGNTEAFF | TGTGCCAGCTCCTTGGGCCGATTTGGGAACACTGAAGCTTTCTTT
TRBJ1-2 | NA | TRBV19 | 14 | NA | CASSPRSGRDGYTF | TGTGCCAGTAGTCCCCGATCGGGCAGGGATGGCTACACCTTC
TRBJ1-1 | NA | TRBV19 | 11 | TRBD1 | CASRTQGEAFF | TGTGCCAGTCGCACACAGGGGGAAGCTTTCTTT